These 9 T cell receptor beta chains share one sample of origin, sequenced in a study of blood T cells in healthy people across ages. Primers used in a second PCR of roughly 6 to 11 cycles were a sample-barcoded 5' primer and a J-beta primer mix. TCRdb independently ran MiXCR on the 5' RACE reads; one entry per CDR3 protein. The profile covers around 1,600,000 distinct CDR3 sequences, with about 45% appearing a single time and about 4.1% taken by the ten largest. The sequencing input was blood. The receptors were sampled from a woman aged 18-29 years in good health.

The CDR3: CASSYSTYGRNTGELFF. CDR3 nucleotides: TGTGCCAGCAGTTACTCGACTTACGGACGGAACACCGGGGAGCTGTTTTTT. The V gene is TRBV6-5, the J gene TRBJ2-2, with D unresolved. Trimming stripped 0 bases from V and 1 base from J, with 12 bases between. The CDR3 contains 17 residues. CDR1 is MNHEY, CDR2 SVGAGI, per germline.

The chain links TRBV3-1 to TRBJ2-3; 8 positions agree with TRBD2. The CDR3 loop spans 16 amino acids. Germline lookup yields CDR1 LGHDT and CDR2 YNNKEL (reference sequence). The V segment lost 1 base and the J segment 8 bases; nucleotides outside the gene matches: 11. CDR3 DNA: TGTGCCAGCAGCCAAGGAGGGATGGCGGGAGGCGGTACGCAGTATTTT. This sequence encodes CASSQGGMAGGGTQYF.

Concerning this clonotype itself: One junction end does not reproduce the germline sequence, and a read error may be involved. The J gene is TRBJ2-7, the V gene TRBV28; 7 bases align to TRBD2. The CDR3 is 13 residues long. Germline V gives CDR1 MDHEN, CDR2 SYDVKM. The CDR3 here is CASSRDYTYELYF. For the CDR3, the DNA is TGTGCCAGCAGTCGGGACTACACCTACGAGCTGTACTTC.

About this clonotype: Germline is not matched at one junction end, which may reflect a read error. The chain joins TRBV20-1 to TRBJ1-4, with a weak D call TRBD1 (6 bases). CDR3 length equals 13 residues. Germline V lookup: CDR1 DFQATT, CDR2 SNEGSKA (reference sequence). For the CDR3, the DNA is TGCAGTGCCAGGACAGACAAAAATGACAAACTGTTTTTT. It is translated as CSARTDKNDKLFF.

The chain is built from TRBV20-1 and TRBJ1-3; D is perhaps TRBD1 (6 bases). The germline V and J ends were trimmed by 6 bases and 8 bases, with 17 bases remaining between them. This CDR3 contains 13 residues. The germline V gene encodes CDR1 DFQATT and CDR2 SNEGSKA (reference sequence). Here the CDR3 DNA reads TGCAGTGCCACAGGGCCGCGGGTGTACACCATATATTTT. This translates into CSATGPRVYTIYF.

The V call is TRBV20-1, the J call TRBJ2-3; D possibly corresponds to TRBD2 (6 bases). V dropped 6 bases and J dropped 1 base, with 11 bases sitting between them. Germline CDR1 and CDR2: DFQATT and SNEGSKA (reference sequence). The CDR3 is made up of 13 amino acids. The DNA of the CDR3 is TGCAGTGCCGGCGGGATCCGCACAGATACGCAGTATTTT. Amino acid sequence: CSAGGIRTDTQYF.

This clonotype appeared a few times. J is TRBJ2-2 and V is TRBV7-9; no clear D gene. The germline gives CDR1 SEHNR, CDR2 FQNEAQ (reference sequence). Trimming pared 7 bases from V and 6 bases from J, leaving 9 bases between. The CDR3 length is 12 residues. The CDR3 loop reads CASNLVPGELFF. CDR3 nucleotide sequence: TGTGCCAGCAACCTCGTCCCCGGGGAGCTGTTTTTT.

The V and J genes are TRBV28 and TRBJ1-6; the D is unclear. V lost 5 bases, J lost 11 bases, and 13 bases lay in between. CDR3 length: 13 residues. Germline assignment: CDR1 MDHEN and CDR2 SYDVKM. CDR3 DNA sequence: TGTGCCAGCAGTACTGTAAGGTCTGCACCCCTCCACTTT. It yields the protein CASSTVRSAPLHF.

This clonotype was detected only a few times. The rearrangement joins TRBV4-3 to TRBJ1-1; no reliable D call. The CDR3 sequence is 16 residues long. Germline V lookup: CDR1 LGHNA, CDR2 YSLEER. V was shortened by 0 bases and J by 2 bases, with 13 bases between the two germline ends. The CDR3 nucleotides are TGCGCCAGCAGCCAAGATCAATCCAGGTACAACACTGAAGCTTTCTTT. Its translation: CASSQDQSRYNTEAFF.